These T cell receptor beta chains were read from a single sample in a study of long-term antiretroviral therapy in people with HIV. This table comes from immunoSEQ multiplex PCR, and its TCRdb copy is limited to in-frame clones, with some not included. The sample carries 25,000 to 30,000 clones, about 93% recorded once. The sample in question was unsorted PBMCs, obtained roughly 6.3 years after starting antiretroviral therapy. These receptors were obtained from a woman in her forties with HIV. Each CDR3 is given with its conserved first and last residue. D genes are given only for firm matches. Clone size is given for some rows only: seen once, a few or many times, or a class if the clone is expanded.

V gene: TRBV19
D gene: NA
J gene: TRBJ1-5
clone size: NA
CDR3 DNA: TGTGCCAGTTCGGACAGTAGCAATCAGCCCCAGCATTTT
CDR3 protein: CASSDSSNQPQHF

V gene: TRBV6-5
D gene: TRBD1
J gene: TRBJ1-1
clone size: NA
CDR3 DNA: TGTGCCAGCAGTTTAGGACAGGGGGCGGCTGAAGCTTTCTTT
CDR3 protein: CASSLGQGAAEAFF

V gene: TRBV25-1
D gene: NA
J gene: TRBJ2-3
clone size: once
CDR3 DNA: TGTGCCAGCAAAATCACAGATACGCAGTATTTT
CDR3 protein: CASKITDTQYF

V gene: TRBV19
D gene: NA
J gene: TRBJ1-5
clone size: NA
CDR3 DNA: TGTGCCACCAACCCAGGGGTAAGGCAGCCCCAGCATTTT
CDR3 protein: CATNPGVRQPQHF

V gene: TRBV13
D gene: NA
J gene: TRBJ2-7
clone size: NA
CDR3 DNA: TGTGCCAGCAGCGCCGGGACCTCTCCCTACGAGCAGTACTTC
CDR3 protein: CASSAGTSPYEQYF

V gene: TRBV10-3
D gene: NA
J gene: TRBJ1-3
clone size: NA
CDR3 DNA: TGTGCCATCAGCGGACGAGACTCTGGAAACACCATATATTTT
CDR3 protein: CAISGRDSGNTIYF

V gene: TRBV10-1
D gene: NA
J gene: TRBJ2-5
clone size: NA
CDR3 DNA: TGCGCCAGCAGAAACGTTCCAAGTTTGGGGACCCAGTACTTC
CDR3 protein: CASRNVPSLGTQYF

V gene: TRBV6-4
D gene: TRBD1
J gene: TRBJ1-2
clone size: NA
CDR3 DNA: TGTGCCAGCAGTGAGGGGACAGCGAACTCTAACTATGGCTACACCTTC
CDR3 protein: CASSEGTANSNYGYTF

V gene: TRBV7-3
D gene: NA
J gene: TRBJ1-1
clone size: NA
CDR3 DNA: TGTGCCAGCAGCTTATCCGGGGGAGACACTGAAGCTTTCTTT
CDR3 protein: CASSLSGGDTEAFF

V gene: TRBV7-2
D gene: TRBD1
J gene: TRBJ2-3
clone size: NA
CDR3 DNA: TGTGCCAGCAGAGGACAGGGGGAGGATACGCAGTATTTT
CDR3 protein: CASRGQGEDTQYF

V gene: TRBV19
D gene: TRBD1
J gene: TRBJ2-6
clone size: NA
CDR3 DNA: TGTGCCAGTAGAAAGACAGGGGGATCCTCTGGGGCCAACGTCCTGACTTTC
CDR3 protein: CASRKTGGSSGANVLTF

V gene: TRBV2
D gene: TRBD1
J gene: TRBJ2-3
clone size: NA
CDR3 DNA: TGTGCCAGCGATACGACAGGGGGCCCTAGCACAGATACGCAGTATTTT
CDR3 protein: CASDTTGGPSTDTQYF

V gene: TRBV11-2
D gene: NA
J gene: TRBJ2-7
clone size: NA
CDR3 DNA: TGTGCCAGCAGCTTAGATGTCAGGACACCCGGGCAGTACTTC
CDR3 protein: CASSLDVRTPGQYF

V gene: TRBV10-3
D gene: NA
J gene: TRBJ1-5
clone size: NA
CDR3 DNA: TGTGCCATCAGTGAGCCTAATCAGCCCCAGCATTTT
CDR3 protein: CAISEPNQPQHF

V gene: TRBV19
D gene: NA
J gene: TRBJ1-5
clone size: NA
CDR3 DNA: TGTGCCAGTAGGCGTCCAGGGGAGTGGCAGCCCCAGCATTTT
CDR3 protein: CASRRPGEWQPQHF

V gene: TRBV5-1
D gene: TRBD1
J gene: TRBJ1-5
clone size: NA
CDR3 DNA: TGCGCCAGCAGTTGGGGGACAGGGAATCAGCCCCAGCATTTT
CDR3 protein: CASSWGTGNQPQHF